This is a list of T cell receptor beta chains from one sample in a study of blood T cell repertoires in COVID-19. The data were produced by immunoSEQ multiplex PCR, yet TCRdb's version contains in-frame clones alone and is incomplete. The sample lists a few hundred thousand clones; around 90% were seen once. Sample: PBMCs or T cells enriched from blood (not recorded which). Source of these receptors: a woman aged 18 to 35 with acute COVID-19. Each CDR3 is given with its conserved first and last residue. D genes are given only for firm matches. Not every row has a clone size; where given, it reads once, few, many or a size class.

clone_size,j_call,v_call,d_call,cdr3_aa,cdr3_nt
once,TRBJ2-1,TRBV6-6,NA,CATLGRGEDNEQFF,TGTGCCACCTTGGGGAGGGGGGAGGACAATGAGCAGTTCTTC
NA,TRBJ2-7,TRBV10-1,NA,CAIQGLYEQYF,TGCGCCATTCAGGGTCTCTACGAGCAGTACTTC
NA,TRBJ2-5,TRBV3-1/TRBV3-2,NA,CASSQVSVQETQYF,TGTGCCAGCAGCCAAGTAAGCGTTCAAGAGACCCAGTACTTC
NA,TRBJ2-1,TRBV3-1/TRBV3-2,TRBD1,CASNLRDRGPDEQFF,TGTGCCAGCAATCTACGGGACAGGGGGCCCGATGAGCAGTTCTTC
NA,TRBJ2-2,TRBV2,TRBD1,CASSGDRGPTGELFF,TGTGCCAGCAGTGGAGACAGGGGGCCCACCGGGGAGCTGTTTTTT
NA,TRBJ1-5,TRBV18,TRBD1,CASSPQGTAREPQHF,TGTGCCAGCTCACCACAAGGGACAGCTAGGGAGCCCCAGCATTTT
NA,TRBJ2-5,TRBV29-1,NA,CSARRDSAQETQYF,TGCAGCGCCCGCAGGGACTCGGCGCAAGAGACCCAGTACTTC
once,TRBJ2-1,TRBV28,TRBD2,CASSLRAGGPYNEQFF,TGTGCCAGCAGTTTAAGGGCGGGAGGGCCCTACAATGAGCAGTTCTTC
NA,TRBJ2-7,TRBV19,NA,CASSTHRGGARYEQYF,TGTGCCAGTAGCACACACAGAGGGGGGGCAAGGTACGAGCAGTACTTC
NA,TRBJ2-2,TRBV11-1,NA,CASSPQGALGGELFF,TGTGCCAGCAGCCCCCAAGGGGCGCTTGGCGGGGAGCTGTTTTTT
NA,TRBJ1-2,TRBV5-1,TRBD1,CASRDRDYGYTF,TGCGCCAGCAGGGACAGGGATTATGGCTACACCTTC
NA,TRBJ2-5,TRBV4-2,NA,CASSRKAEETQYF,TGTGCCAGCAGCCGAAAGGCGGAAGAGACCCAGTACTTC
NA,TRBJ1-1,TRBV19,NA,CASSMRHGPMNTEAFF,TGTGCCAGTAGTATGAGGCACGGCCCCATGAACACTGAAGCTTTCTTT
NA,TRBJ1-3,TRBV14,TRBD1,CASSQGMGQANTIYF,TGTGCCAGCAGCCAAGGGATGGGACAGGCAAACACCATATATTTT
NA,TRBJ2-1,TRBV6-4,TRBD2,CASRGEGSSYNEQFF,TGTGCCAGCAGGGGGGAGGGGAGCTCCTACAATGAGCAGTTCTTC